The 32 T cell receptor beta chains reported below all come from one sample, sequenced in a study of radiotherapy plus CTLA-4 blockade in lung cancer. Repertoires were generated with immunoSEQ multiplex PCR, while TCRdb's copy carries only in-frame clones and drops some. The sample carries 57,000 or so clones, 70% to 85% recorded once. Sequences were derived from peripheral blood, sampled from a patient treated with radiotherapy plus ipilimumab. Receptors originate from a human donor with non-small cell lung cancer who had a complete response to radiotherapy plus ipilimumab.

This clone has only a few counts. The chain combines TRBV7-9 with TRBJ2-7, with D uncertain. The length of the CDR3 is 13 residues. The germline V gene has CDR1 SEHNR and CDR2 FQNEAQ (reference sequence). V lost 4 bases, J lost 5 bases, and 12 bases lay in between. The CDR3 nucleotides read TGTGCCAGCAGCTCGCCTTTGAGGCACGAGCAGTACTTC. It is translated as CASSSPLRHEQYF.

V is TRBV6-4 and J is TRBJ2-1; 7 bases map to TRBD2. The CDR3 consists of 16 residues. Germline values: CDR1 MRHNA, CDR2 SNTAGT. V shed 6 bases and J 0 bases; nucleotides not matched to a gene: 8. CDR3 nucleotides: TGTGCCAGCAGACAAGGACTAGGAAGCTCCTACAATGAGCAGTTCTTC. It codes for CASRQGLGSSYNEQFF.

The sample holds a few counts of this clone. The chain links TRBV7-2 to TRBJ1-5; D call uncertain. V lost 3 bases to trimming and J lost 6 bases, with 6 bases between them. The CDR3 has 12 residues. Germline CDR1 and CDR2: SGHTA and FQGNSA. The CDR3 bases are TGTGCCAGCAGCTTCTTCGGTCAGCCCCAGCATTTT. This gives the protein CASSFFGQPQHF.

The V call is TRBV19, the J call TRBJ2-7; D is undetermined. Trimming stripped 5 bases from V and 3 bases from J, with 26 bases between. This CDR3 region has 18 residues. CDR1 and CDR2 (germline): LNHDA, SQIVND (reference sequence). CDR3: CASSLIPPRVFLYYEQYF. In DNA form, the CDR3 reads TGTGCCAGTAGTTTGATCCCCCCAAGGGTATTCTTATACTACGAGCAGTACTTC.

In DNA, the CDR3 is TGTGCCAGCAGTTACCGGGACAGGTACCAAGAGACCCAGTACTTC. This encodes CASSYRDRYQETQYF. The rearrangement joins TRBV6-6 to TRBJ2-5, with 8 bases identical to TRBD1. The V segment lost 2 bases and the J segment 0 bases; nucleotides outside the gene matches: 2. CDR3 length: 15 amino acids. From germline, CDR1 is MNHNY and CDR2 SVGAGI (reference sequence).

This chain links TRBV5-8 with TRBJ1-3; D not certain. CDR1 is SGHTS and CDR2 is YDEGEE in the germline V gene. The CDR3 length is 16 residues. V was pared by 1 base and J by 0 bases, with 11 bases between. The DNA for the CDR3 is TGTGCCAGCAGCTTGCCCGGGATCCTCTCTGGAAACACCATATATTTT. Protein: CASSLPGILSGNTIYF. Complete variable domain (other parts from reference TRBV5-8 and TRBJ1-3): EAGVTQSPTHLIKTRGQQATLRCSPISGHTSVYWYQQALGLGLQFLLWYDEGEERNRGNFPPRFSGRQFPNYSSELNVNALELEDSALYLCASSLPGILSGNTIYFGEGSWLTVV.

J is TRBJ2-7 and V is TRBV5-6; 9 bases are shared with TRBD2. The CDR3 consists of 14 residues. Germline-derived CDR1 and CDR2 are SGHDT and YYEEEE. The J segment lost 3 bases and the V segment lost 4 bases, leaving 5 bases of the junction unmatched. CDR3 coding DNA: TGTGCCAGCAGCAGTTTTAGCGGGAGCTACGAGCAGTACGTC. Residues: CASSSFSGSYEQYV.

CDR3 DNA: TGCGCCAGCAGCCAAGAGCCAGCGGGGGGAAATGAGCAGTTCTTC. It specifies CASSQEPAGGNEQFF. The chain uses TRBV4-3 and TRBJ2-1; the match to TRBD2 covers 9 bases. The germline V gene has CDR1 LGHNA and CDR2 YSLEER. The CDR3 has 15 amino acids. The V gene end was trimmed by 0 bases and the J gene end by 7 bases; junction bases not matched to a gene: 4.

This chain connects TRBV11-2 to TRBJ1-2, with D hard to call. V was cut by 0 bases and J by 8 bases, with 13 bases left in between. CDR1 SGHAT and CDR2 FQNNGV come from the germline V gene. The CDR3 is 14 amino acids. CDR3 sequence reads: CASSLDPAGFGYTF. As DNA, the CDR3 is TGTGCCAGCAGCTTAGATCCCGCCGGGTTCGGCTACACCTTC.

The CDR3 sequence: CASSPWGSPGEPQHF. DNA for the CDR3: TGTGCCAGCAGCCCCTGGGGATCTCCGGGAGAGCCCCAGCATTTT. This sequence joins TRBV7-8 and TRBJ1-5; no clear D gene. The germline V gene encodes CDR1 SGHVS and CDR2 FQNEAQ. The CDR3 is 15 amino acids. Trimming removed 5 bases at V and 8 bases at J, with 19 bases between.

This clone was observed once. CDR3 sequence (DNA): TGTGCCAGCAGCAAAGAGAGTTCCACAGATACGCAGTATTTT. This codes for CASSKESSTDTQYF. The chain recombines TRBV21-1 with TRBJ2-3; the table's D call TRBD2 went unverified against the DNA. TRBV21-1 is a documented pseudogene. The CDR3 runs 14 residues.

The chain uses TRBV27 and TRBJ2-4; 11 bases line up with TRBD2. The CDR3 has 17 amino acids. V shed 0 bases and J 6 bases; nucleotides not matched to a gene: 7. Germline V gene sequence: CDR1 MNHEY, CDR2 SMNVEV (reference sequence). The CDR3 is CASSLSSLAGGGNIQYF. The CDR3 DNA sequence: TGTGCCAGCAGTTTATCGTCGCTAGCGGGAGGTGGAAACATTCAGTACTTC.

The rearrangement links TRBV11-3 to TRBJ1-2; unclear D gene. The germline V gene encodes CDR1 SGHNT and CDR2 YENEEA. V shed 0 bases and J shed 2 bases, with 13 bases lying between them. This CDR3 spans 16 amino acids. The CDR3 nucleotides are TGTGCCAGCAGCTTAGATGGAGCGGGGAACAACTATGGCTACACCTTC. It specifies CASSLDGAGNNYGYTF. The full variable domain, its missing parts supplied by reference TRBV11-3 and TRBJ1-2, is EAGVVQSPRYKIIEKKQPVAFWCNPISGHNTLYWYLQNLGQGPELLIRYENEEAVDDSQLPKDRFSAERLKGVDSTLKIQPAELGDSAVYLCASSLDGAGNNYGYTFGSGTRLTVV.

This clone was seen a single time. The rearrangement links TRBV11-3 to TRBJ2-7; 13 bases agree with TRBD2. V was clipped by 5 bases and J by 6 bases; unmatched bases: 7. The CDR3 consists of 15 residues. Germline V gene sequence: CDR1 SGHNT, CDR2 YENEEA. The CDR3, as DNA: TGTGCCAGCAGCCCCTCACTAGCGGGGGGGTGCGAGCAGTACTTC. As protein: CASSPSLAGGCEQYF. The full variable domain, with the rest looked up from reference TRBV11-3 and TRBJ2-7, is EAGVVQSPRYKIIEKKQPVAFWCNPISGHNTLYWYLQNLGQGPELLIRYENEEAVDDSQLPKDRFSAERLKGVDSTLKIQPAELGDSAVYLCASSPSLAGGCEQYFGPGTRLTVT.

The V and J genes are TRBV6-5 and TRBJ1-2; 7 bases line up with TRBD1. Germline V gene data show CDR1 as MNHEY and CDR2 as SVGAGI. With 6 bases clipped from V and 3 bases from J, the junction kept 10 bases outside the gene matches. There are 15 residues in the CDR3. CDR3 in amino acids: CASRFDRQGHYGYTF. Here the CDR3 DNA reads TGTGCCAGCAGATTCGATAGACAGGGCCACTATGGCTACACCTTC.

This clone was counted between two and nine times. CDR3 residues: CASSSPRVAKNIQYF. The CDR3 coding sequence is TGTGCCAGCAGTTCTCCTCGGGTAGCCAAAAACATTCAGTACTTC. The chain is built from TRBV7-9 and TRBJ2-4; D remains unclear. V was clipped by 6 bases and J by 0 bases, with 12 bases between them. The germline V gene encodes CDR1 SEHNR and CDR2 FQNEAQ (reference sequence). CDR3 length: 15 residues.

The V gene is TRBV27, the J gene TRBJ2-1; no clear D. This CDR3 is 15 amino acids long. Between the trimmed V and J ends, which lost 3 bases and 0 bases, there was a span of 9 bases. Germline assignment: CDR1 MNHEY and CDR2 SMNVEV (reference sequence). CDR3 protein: CASSLSLSSYNEQFF. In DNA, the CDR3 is TGTGCCAGCAGTTTGTCCCTTAGCTCCTACAATGAGCAGTTCTTC.

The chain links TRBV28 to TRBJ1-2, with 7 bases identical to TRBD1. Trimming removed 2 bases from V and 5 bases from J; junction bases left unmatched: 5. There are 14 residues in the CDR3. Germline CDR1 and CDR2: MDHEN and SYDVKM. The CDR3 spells CASSLRQGEYGYTF. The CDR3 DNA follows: TGTGCCAGCAGTTTACGGCAGGGGGAATATGGCTACACCTTC.

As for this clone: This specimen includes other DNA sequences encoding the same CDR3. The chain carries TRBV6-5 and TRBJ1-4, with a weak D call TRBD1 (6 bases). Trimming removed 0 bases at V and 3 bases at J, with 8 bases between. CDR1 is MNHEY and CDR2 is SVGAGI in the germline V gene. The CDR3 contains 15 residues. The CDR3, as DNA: TGTGCCAGCAGTTACTCGGCAGGGGCTAATGAAAAACTGTTTTTT. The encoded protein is CASSYSAGANEKLFF.

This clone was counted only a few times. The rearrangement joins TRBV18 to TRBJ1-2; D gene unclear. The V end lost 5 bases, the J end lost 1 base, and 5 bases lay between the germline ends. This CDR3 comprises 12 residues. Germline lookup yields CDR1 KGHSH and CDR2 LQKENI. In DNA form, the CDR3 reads TGTGCCAGCTCAAACAATAACTATGGCTACACCTTC. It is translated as CASSNNNYGYTF.

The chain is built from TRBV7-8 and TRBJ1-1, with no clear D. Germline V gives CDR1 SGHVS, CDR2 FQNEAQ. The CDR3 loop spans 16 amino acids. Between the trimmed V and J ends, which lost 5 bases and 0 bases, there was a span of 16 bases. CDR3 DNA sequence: TGTGCCAGCAGCCTAAGAGCTGCGGGATTGAACACTGAAGCTTTCTTT. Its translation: CASSLRAAGLNTEAFF. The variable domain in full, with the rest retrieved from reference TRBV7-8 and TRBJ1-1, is GAGVSQSPRYKVAKRGQDVALRCDPISGHVSLFWYQQALGQGPEFLTYFQNEAQLDKSGLPSDRFFAERPEGSVSTLKIQRTQQEDSAVYLCASSLRAAGLNTEAFFGQGTRLTVV.

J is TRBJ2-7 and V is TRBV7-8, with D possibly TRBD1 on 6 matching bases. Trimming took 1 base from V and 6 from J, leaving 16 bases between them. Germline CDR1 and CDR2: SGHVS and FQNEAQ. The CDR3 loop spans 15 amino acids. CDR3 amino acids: CASSLGAGVISEQYF. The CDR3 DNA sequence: TGTGCCAGCAGCTTAGGGGCAGGGGTGATCAGCGAGCAGTACTTC. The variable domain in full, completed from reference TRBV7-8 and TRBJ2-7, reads GAGVSQSPRYKVAKRGQDVALRCDPISGHVSLFWYQQALGQGPEFLTYFQNEAQLDKSGLPSDRFFAERPEGSVSTLKIQRTQQEDSAVYLCASSLGAGVISEQYFGPGTRLTVT.

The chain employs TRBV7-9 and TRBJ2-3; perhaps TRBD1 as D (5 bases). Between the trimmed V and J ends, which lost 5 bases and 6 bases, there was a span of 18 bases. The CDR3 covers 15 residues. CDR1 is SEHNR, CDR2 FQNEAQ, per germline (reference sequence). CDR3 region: CASSPGAGKEDTQYF. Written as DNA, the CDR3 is TGTGCCAGCAGCCCTGGGGCAGGGAAGGAGGATACGCAGTATTTT. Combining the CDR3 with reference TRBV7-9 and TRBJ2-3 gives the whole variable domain DTGVSQNPRHKITKRGQNVTFRCDPISEHNRLYWYRQTLGQGPEFLTYFQNEAQLEKSRLLSDRFSAERPKGSFSTLEIQRTEQGDSAMYLCASSPGAGKEDTQYFGPGTRLTVL.

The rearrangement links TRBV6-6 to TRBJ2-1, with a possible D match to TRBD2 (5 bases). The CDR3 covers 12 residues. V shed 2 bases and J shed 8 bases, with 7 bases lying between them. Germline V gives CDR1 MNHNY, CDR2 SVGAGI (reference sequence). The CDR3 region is CASSYRGDEQFF. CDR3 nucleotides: TGTGCCAGCAGTTACCGGGGTGATGAGCAGTTCTTC.

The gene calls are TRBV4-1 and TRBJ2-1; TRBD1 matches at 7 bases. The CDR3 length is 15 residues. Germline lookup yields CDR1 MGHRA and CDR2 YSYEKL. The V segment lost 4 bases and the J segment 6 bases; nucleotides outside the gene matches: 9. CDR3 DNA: TGCGCCAGCAGCCGGACAGGCCCTTCTTTCAATGAGCAGTTCTTC. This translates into CASSRTGPSFNEQFF.

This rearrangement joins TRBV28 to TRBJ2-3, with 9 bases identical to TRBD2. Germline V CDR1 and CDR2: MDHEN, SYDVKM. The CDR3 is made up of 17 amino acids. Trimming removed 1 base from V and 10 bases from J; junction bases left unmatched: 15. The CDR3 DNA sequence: TGTGCCAGCAGTTTATCAAGCATAGGCGGGGGGGCTAAATCGCAGTATTTT. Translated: CASSLSSIGGGAKSQYF.

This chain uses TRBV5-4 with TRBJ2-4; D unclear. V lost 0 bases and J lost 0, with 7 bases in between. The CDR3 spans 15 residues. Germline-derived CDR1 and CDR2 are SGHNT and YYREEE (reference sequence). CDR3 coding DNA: TGTGCCAGCAGCTTGGAGGGCAGAGCCAAAAACATTCAGTACTTC. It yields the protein CASSLEGRAKNIQYF.

The CDR3 region has the DNA TGTGCCAGCAGCTTAGATGGGCAGCCCCAGCATTTT. It yields the protein CASSLDGQPQHF. The chain recombines TRBV11-2 with TRBJ1-5; no clear D. CDR3 length: 12 residues. The germline V and J ends were trimmed by 0 bases and 7 bases, with 4 bases remaining between them. CDR1 SGHAT and CDR2 FQNNGV come from the germline V gene.

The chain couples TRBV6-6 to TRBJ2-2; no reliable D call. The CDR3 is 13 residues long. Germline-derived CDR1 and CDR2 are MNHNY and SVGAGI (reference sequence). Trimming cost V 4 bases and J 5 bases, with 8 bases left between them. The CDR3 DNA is TGTGCCAGCAGTTTAGGAGAGACCGGGGAGCTGTTTTTT. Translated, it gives CASSLGETGELFF.

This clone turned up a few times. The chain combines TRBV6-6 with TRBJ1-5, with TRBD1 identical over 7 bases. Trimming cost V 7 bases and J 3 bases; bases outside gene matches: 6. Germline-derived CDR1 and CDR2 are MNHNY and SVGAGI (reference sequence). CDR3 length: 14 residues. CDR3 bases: TGTGCCAGCACCGGGACAGTTCACAATCAGCCCCAGCATTTT. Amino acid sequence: CASTGTVHNQPQHF.

For the CDR3, the DNA is TGTGCCATCAGTCGGACTAGCGGGAGGGGTGATGAGCAGTTCTTC. It translates to CAISRTSGRGDEQFF. The chain combines TRBV10-3 with TRBJ2-1; TRBD2 agrees at 15 bases. This CDR3 region has 15 residues. Germline values: CDR1 ENHRY, CDR2 SYGVKD. Trimming at V came to 5 bases and at J to 8 bases, leaving 4 bases not matched to a gene.

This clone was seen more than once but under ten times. For the CDR3, the DNA is TGTGCCAGCAGTAGCCAGGGGAGGGGTGAGCAGTTCTTC. Protein product: CASSSQGRGEQFF. This rearrangement joins TRBV27 to TRBJ2-1, with a possible D match to TRBD2 (7 bases). The ends were cut back, 5 bases at V and 9 bases at J, with 14 bases in the middle. The germline V gene has CDR1 MNHEY and CDR2 SMNVEV (reference sequence). The CDR3 extends over 13 amino acids.